This T cell receptor (beta chain) stems from a study of human T cells and chemical hapten exposure. Original processing methods: Sampled TCR counts reached a median of around 94,000 per sample, with values ranging from about 23,224 to 690,600. MiXCR, run by TCRdb on the RACE reads, gives a single entry per CDR3 protein. The authors' filters were not applied to this entry. Of 80,000 to 100,000 distinct CDR3 sequences in the sample, around 9.5% were seen once. Time point in this sample: pre-sensitization, week 0. Treatment of the sample: therapeutic diphenylcyclopropenone sensitization with weekly scalp DPC. Blood sampling occurred before each patch-test application. Sequencing started from total RNA isolated from unfractionated whole blood. With respect to this clonotype: Since a much larger clone is just one base distant, this may be a read error.

The CDR3 sequence is 12 residues long. V lost 1 base, J lost 13 bases, and 12 bases lay in between. CDR1 and CDR2 from the germline V gene are SGHRS and YFSETQ. This receptor was taken from a woman between 40 and 50 years old with alopecia areata. Some clones in this sample may be carry-over from other donors' samples. The chain couples TRBV5-1 to TRBJ2-1, with D perhaps matching TRBD1 (6 bases). Sequencing used whole blood, obtained in connection with sensitization to the hapten diphenylcyclopropenone (DPC). The CDR3 spells CASSLWGPDQFF. In nucleotides, the CDR3 is TGCGCCAGCAGCTTGTGGGGGCCTGATCAGTTCTTC.